This T cell receptor beta chain is from a study of T cells after yellow fever vaccination. About the study: Low-cell-number fractions underwent preparation using SMART-Seq v4 Ultra Low Input. Findings and caveats of the study: Reappearance after the booster was seen for most primary-vaccination clones, at 95% to 97% CD4 and 75% to 90% CD8.

This clonotype was counted only a few times. No antigen is known for it. The CDR3 extends over 16 amino acids. Germline lookup yields CDR1 SGHTA and CDR2 FQGNSA. V lost 3 bases and J 6 bases, leaving 20 bases between the germline ends. TCRdb ran MiXCR on the 5' RACE reads and lists one entry per CDR3 protein. The sample consists of some 290,000 distinct CDR3 sequences, approximately 11% of them appearing once. The receptor's source is a young man who received the YFV17D yellow fever vaccine. The chain recombines TRBV7-2 with TRBJ1-2, with no clear D. Sequences were derived from CD4+ T cells sorted from PBMCs, sampled 45 days after the yellow fever booster vaccination. The CDR3, as DNA: TGTGCCAGCAGCTTGATCAGGAGGGAGGGTAGTCATGGCTACACCTTC. Translated: CASSLIRREGSHGYTF.